Sequencing of this TCR beta chain was carried out in a study of CD8+CD57+ T cells in acquired aplastic anemia. Study-wide findings and caveats: Both patients and controls carried the same twenty-nine CD8+ CDR3 sequences. Patients and healthy controls showed no significant CD8+ Simpson's diversity difference.

A note on this clonotype: Its antigen is currently unknown.

V gave up 11 bases and J gave up 4 bases; unmatched junction bases: 9. Germline loops: CDR1 ENHRY, CDR2 SYGVKD. This CDR3 is built from 14 residues. CDR3 and TCR beta VDJ profiling relied on genomic DNA as the template. TCRdb reprocessed the reads via MiXCR and lists one record per CDR3 protein. The sample yields around 180,000 distinct CDR3 sequences, around 48% seen once. All patients picked for sequencing had shown, by flow cytometry, an expansion of CD8+CD57+ cells. Patients uniformly had severe acquired aplastic anemia. Sequencing input: sorted CD4+, CD8+, or CD8+CD57+ T cells (not recorded which) from PBMCs. The sequence was collected from a human donor with aplastic anemia. The chain joins TRBV10-3 to TRBJ2-5; 11 nucleotides align to TRBD1. The CDR3 DNA reads TGTGCCTCCGGGGACAGGGGGATTGGAGAGACCCAGTACTTC. Translating gives CASGDRGIGETQYF.